The 16 T cell receptor beta chains below were found in one sample sequenced in a study of vaccination and CD4 T cells after COVID-19 (dated by TCRdb to the early 2020s). Antigens of these TCRs are unknown. The treatment or condition tag for this specimen amounts to: roughly 11-day PBMC culture with coronavirus spike peptide pools or control peptides (ViraFEST assay). The library was produced with PCR. Instrument on record: Illumina iSeq 100. DNA from cultured CD4+ T cells underwent TCR sequencing with the Oncomine TCR Beta short-read assay at the Johns Hopkins FTIC core. TCRdb itself trimmed the public reads at Q25 with fastp, ran MiXCR and retained productive beta chains. Every CDR3 protein is listed once, alongside the most common genes and DNA of its rows. The sample table shows around 18,000 distinct CDR3 sequences, and roughly 48% are seen once. Roughly a tenth of the sample comes from the top ten.

The source material was CD4+ T cells from blood, cultured in vitro, sampled before SARS-CoV-2 vaccination. These receptors all come from a human donor who had recovered from COVID-19.

This clonotype was observed a few times. The chain employs TRBV6-1 and TRBJ2-3; D call uncertain. CDR3 length: 12 residues. The V gene lost 7 bases and the J gene lost 4 bases, with 9 bases spanning the gap. Germline CDR1 MNHNS, CDR2 SASEGT. CDR3 sequence reads: CASTYGADTQYF. The CDR3 DNA reads TGTGCCAGCACCTACGGTGCAGATACGCAGTATTTT.

The gene calls are TRBV27 and TRBJ2-7; 7 positions agree with TRBD2. V was pared by 2 bases and J by 0 bases, with 4 bases of the junction left unmatched. Germline values: CDR1 MNHEY, CDR2 SMNVEV (reference sequence). The CDR3 has 15 residues. The CDR3 nucleotides are TGTGCCAGCAGTTTAGGTCCGGGAGGCTCCTACGAGCAGTACTTC. Protein: CASSLGPGGSYEQYF.

The chain is built from TRBV24-1 and TRBJ1-6, with a possible D match to TRBD1 (5 bases). This CDR3 comprises 15 residues. Trimming took off 2 bases at V and 7 bases at J, with 11 bases between the two ends. Germline values: CDR1 KGHDR, CDR2 SFDVKD. CDR3 sequence (DNA): TGTGCCACCAGTGATTCCCGGGACGAGAATTCACCCCTCCACTTT. Translating it yields CATSDSRDENSPLHF.

The V gene is TRBV7-6, the J gene TRBJ2-2, with 10 nucleotides matching TRBD1. J gave up 5 bases and V 5 bases, and 5 bases lay outside the gene matches. The CDR3 consists of 15 residues. CDR1 and CDR2 (germline): SGHVS, FNYEAQ. The CDR3 loop reads CASSRGTGATGELFF. The CDR3 nucleotides read TGTGCCAGCAGCCGCGGGACAGGGGCTACCGGGGAGCTGTTTTTT.

The chain uses TRBV6-1 and TRBJ2-5, with D tentatively TRBD1 (6 bases). The V end was cut by 3 bases, the J end by 7 bases, with 21 bases between. CDR3 length: 16 residues. Per the germline V gene, CDR1 is MNHNS and CDR2 is SASEGT. As DNA, the CDR3 is TGTGCCAGCAGTGACCCGGGACAACAGGGTTTGGGGACCCAGTACTTC. Protein sequence: CASSDPGQQGLGTQYF.

The chain couples TRBV6-5 to TRBJ2-7; 7 positions agree with TRBD2. The CDR3 loop spans 14 amino acids. The germline CDR1 and CDR2 sequences are MNHEY and SVGAGI. V shed 2 bases, J shed 5 bases, and the junction held 6 bases outside the gene matches. The CDR3 DNA reads TGTGCCAGCAGTTACCTGCGGGAGAAGGACGAGCAGTACTTC. This encodes CASSYLREKDEQYF.

This clonotype came up a few times. This sequence joins TRBV28 and TRBJ1-1, with D possibly being TRBD1 (5 bases). The V gene's germline CDR1 is MDHEN and CDR2 SYDVKM. CDR3 size: 15 residues. With 3 bases removed from V and 4 bases from J, the gap between germline ends came to 15 bases. The CDR3 spells CASSFMGRESTEAFF. The CDR3 region has the DNA TGTGCCAGCAGTTTTATGGGCAGGGAAAGCACTGAAGCTTTCTTT.

This clonotype was seen a few times. V is TRBV27 and J is TRBJ1-2; D is ambiguous. The CDR3 spans 13 residues. Looked up from germline, CDR1 is MNHEY and CDR2 is SMNVEV (reference sequence). V dropped 5 bases and J dropped 3 bases, with 10 bases sitting between them. The CDR3 reads CASSQVGYYGYTF. In nucleotides, the CDR3 is TGTGCCAGCAGTCAAGTGGGCTACTATGGCTACACCTTC.

The chain combines TRBV7-9 with TRBJ2-5, with D possibly being TRBD1 (6 bases). CDR1 and CDR2 (germline): SEHNR, FQNEAQ (reference sequence). The CDR3 has 14 residues. V was cut by 5 bases and J by 0 bases, with 10 bases left in between. CDR3 coding DNA: TGTGCCAGCAGCGACCAGGGGTACCAAGAGACCCAGTACTTC. The encoded protein is CASSDQGYQETQYF.

This chain connects TRBV4-1 to TRBJ2-7; D tentatively fits TRBD1 or TRBD2 (5 bases each). Per the germline V gene, CDR1 is MGHRA and CDR2 is YSYEKL. The V and J ends lost 1 base and 3 bases respectively, with 25 bases between them. The CDR3 runs to 19 residues. The CDR3 nucleotides are TGCGCCAGCAGCCAAGGCCCTACTAGTAAGCGGACAAAAGTCTACGAGCAGTACTTC. This codes for CASSQGPTSKRTKVYEQYF.

This clonotype was counted once. The chain combines TRBV6-2 or TRBV6-3 with TRBJ1-2; tentative D call: TRBD1 (6 bases). CDR1 MNHEY and CDR2 SVGEGT come from the germline V gene. Trimming removed 6 bases from V and 8 bases from J, with 19 bases in between. This CDR3 is built from 14 residues. The CDR3 reads CASSRGGLLVGYTF. CDR3 DNA: TGTGCCAGCAGCCGCGGGGGGCTGCTGGTAGGCTACACCTTC.

V gene TRBV7-9 combines with J gene TRBJ2-1, with D uncertain. Germline-derived CDR1 and CDR2 are SEHNR and FQNEAQ (reference sequence). This CDR3 is built from 12 residues. V lost 2 bases, J lost 8 bases, and 7 bases lay in between. CDR3 in amino acids: CASSLSGYEQFF. Written as DNA, the CDR3 is TGTGCCAGCAGCTTATCCGGCTATGAGCAGTTCTTC.

V and J are TRBV19 and TRBJ2-7; 7 bases line up with TRBD2. Germline V gives CDR1 LNHDA, CDR2 SQIVND (reference sequence). The CDR3 is 14 residues long. V trimming: 8 bases; J trimming: 2 bases; junction bases outside the gene matches: 9. CDR3 in DNA: TGTGCCAGTCACGGGACTAACCCACCCTACGAGCAGTACTTC. This sequence encodes CASHGTNPPYEQYF. Full variable domain (outside the CDR3, taken from reference TRBV19 and TRBJ2-7): DGGITQSPKYLFRKEGQNVTLSCEQNLNHDAMYWYRQDPGQGLRLIYYSQIVNDFQKGDIAEGYSVSREKKESFPLTVTSAQKNPTAFYLCASHGTNPPYEQYFGPGTRLTVT.

The chain recombines TRBV10-2 with TRBJ1-1; D ambiguous. The germline V gene encodes CDR1 WSHSY and CDR2 SAAADI. The V gene lost 3 bases and the J gene lost 2 bases, with 10 bases spanning the gap. This CDR3 comprises 14 residues. CDR3 sequence reads: CASSERYSNTEAFF. CDR3 in DNA: TGCGCCAGCAGTGAACGGTACTCAAACACTGAAGCTTTCTTT.

The chain links TRBV30 to TRBJ2-5; the D is unclear. The germline V gene has CDR1 GTSNPN and CDR2 SVGIG (reference sequence). This CDR3 contains 11 residues. V dropped 1 base and J dropped 4 bases, with 4 bases sitting between them. This CDR3 reads CAWSARETQYF. CDR3 DNA: TGTGCCTGGAGTGCAAGAGAGACCCAGTACTTC.

The chain has TRBV20-1 and TRBJ1-6, with 8 bases matching TRBD1. Germline trimming cut 3 bases from V and 10 bases from J; bases unmatched to any gene: 8. CDR1 and CDR2 from the germline V gene are DFQATT and SNEGSKA (reference sequence). The CDR3 contains 14 residues. This CDR3 is CSASLGQDVSPLHF. The CDR3 DNA reads as TGCAGTGCTAGTCTGGGACAGGATGTCTCACCCCTCCACTTT.